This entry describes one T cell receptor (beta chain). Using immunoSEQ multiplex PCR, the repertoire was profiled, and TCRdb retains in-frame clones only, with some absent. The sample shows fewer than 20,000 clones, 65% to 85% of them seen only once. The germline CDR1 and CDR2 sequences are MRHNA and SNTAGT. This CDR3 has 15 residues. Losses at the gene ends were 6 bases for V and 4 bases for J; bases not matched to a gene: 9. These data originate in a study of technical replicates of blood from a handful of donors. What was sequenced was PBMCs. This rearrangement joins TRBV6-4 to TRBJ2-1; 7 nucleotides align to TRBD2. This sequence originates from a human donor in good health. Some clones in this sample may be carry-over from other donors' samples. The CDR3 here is CASSDSWGGYNEQFF. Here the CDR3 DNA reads TGTGCCAGCAGCGACAGTTGGGGAGGGTACAATGAGCAGTTCTTC.